The 23 T cell receptor beta chains given below trace back to one sample, sequenced in a study of cytomegalovirus exposure and HLA in healthy donors (dated by TCRdb to the late 2010s). Receptors were amplified or captured by the immunoSEQ multiplex PCR assay. The multiplex PCR relied on a mix of 60 forward primers for TCR Vbeta segments and 13 reverse primers for TCR Jbeta segments. Entries here come from immuneACCESS through TCRdb and include only in-frame sequences with V and J called. Some clones fail to appear in such tables; in the studies checked, an unresolved V gene covers under half of the shortfall, and the cause of the remainder is unknown. For this sample the table gives approximately 150,000 clones, of which just over 75% were detected only once. The top ten constitute approximately 1.5% of the sample. The sequencing sample was made of PBMCs. The receptor source for this set is a man aged 35 to 55 in good health and CMV-seronegative.

This chain uses TRBV29-1 with TRBJ2-1, with TRBD2 as a possible D gene (6 bases). V lost 0 bases and J 0 bases, leaving 9 bases between the germline ends. Germline V lookup: CDR1 SQVTM, CDR2 ANQGSEA. This CDR3 has 15 residues. The CDR3 coding sequence is TGCAGCGTTGAAGATCCCGGGAGCTCCTACAATGAGCAGTTCTTC. This translates into CSVEDPGSSYNEQFF.

The chain carries TRBV11-2 and TRBJ1-2; TRBD1 matches at 9 bases. The CDR3 consists of 17 residues. Germline CDR1 reads SGHAT; CDR2 reads FQNNGV. V lost 6 bases, J lost 0 bases, and 11 bases stayed unmatched. DNA of the CDR3: TGTGCCAGCAGAAAACCGGGACAGGGACCAACTAACTATGGCTACACCTTC. This codes for CASRKPGQGPTNYGYTF.

The chain couples TRBV19 to TRBJ2-5; weak D call: TRBD1 (6 bases). CDR3 length equals 14 residues. Trimming took off 9 bases at V and 5 bases at J, with 19 bases between the two ends. CDR1 LNHDA and CDR2 SQIVND come from the germline V gene (reference sequence). The CDR3 spells CASKLQGLAETQYF. In nucleotides, the CDR3 is TGTGCCAGCAAATTACAGGGCCTGGCGGAGACCCAGTACTTC.

The rearrangement links TRBV9 to TRBJ1-1, with D tentatively TRBD1 (5 bases). There are 15 residues in the CDR3. In germline, CDR1 is SGDLS, CDR2 YYNGEE. Trimming cost V 0 bases and J 4 bases, with 13 bases left between them. For the CDR3, the DNA is TGTGCCAGCAGCGTAGAACCCGGGGGTGGCACTGAAGCTTTCTTT. Its translation: CASSVEPGGGTEAFF.

The chain carries TRBV28 and TRBJ1-3; tentatively, D is TRBD1 (6 bases). Trimming took 3 bases from V and 3 from J, leaving 12 bases between them. The germline V gene encodes CDR1 MDHEN and CDR2 SYDVKM. The length of the CDR3 is 15 residues. CDR3 amino acids: CASSFGGGLGNTIYF. CDR3 nucleotides: TGTGCCAGCAGTTTCGGCGGGGGGCTTGGAAACACCATATATTTT.

This chain links TRBV4-1 with TRBJ1-6, with 9 nucleotides matching TRBD1. In germline, CDR1 is MGHRA, CDR2 YSYEKL. There are 15 residues in the CDR3. Trimming took 4 bases from V and 5 from J; bases not matched to a gene: 3. CDR3 loop: CASSLRDRDNSPLHF. The CDR3 nucleotides read TGCGCCAGCAGCCTCCGGGACAGGGATAATTCACCCCTCCACTTT.

The CDR3 region has the DNA TGTGCCAGCAGTTGGACAACCGACACTGAAGCTTTCTTT. Amino acid sequence: CASSWTTDTEAFF. This sequence joins TRBV9 and TRBJ1-1, with a possible D match to TRBD1 (5 bases). Germline CDR1 SGDLS, CDR2 YYNGEE. The V and J ends lost 5 bases and 3 bases respectively, with 11 bases between them. The CDR3 extends over 13 amino acids. Based on the CDR3 plus reference TRBV9 and TRBJ1-1, the full variable domain is DSGVTQTPKHLITATGQRVTLRCSPRSGDLSVYWYQQSLDQGLQFLIQYYNGEERAKGNILERFSAQQFPDLHSELNLSSLELGDSALYFCASSWTTDTEAFFGQGTRLTVV.

This clone turned up a few times. The V call is TRBV15, the J call TRBJ1-3, with 9 bases identical to TRBD1. Germline assignment: CDR1 LNHNV and CDR2 YYDKDF (reference sequence). J gave up 1 base and V 2 bases, and 3 bases lay outside the gene matches. The CDR3 length is 16 residues. The CDR3 is CATSRPGTGSGNTIYF. CDR3 nucleotide sequence: TGTGCCACCAGCAGACCCGGGACAGGGTCTGGAAACACCATATATTTT.

This chain connects TRBV2 to TRBJ2-7, with D possibly being TRBD1 (5 bases). CDR3 size: 13 residues. Germline V gene sequence: CDR1 SNHLY, CDR2 FYNNEI. Between the trimmed V and J ends, which lost 7 bases and 2 bases, there was a span of 12 bases. CDR3 sequence reads: CASKETEPYEQYF. The DNA of the CDR3 is TGTGCCAGCAAGGAGACAGAGCCCTACGAGCAGTACTTC. Looking up the rest from reference TRBV2 and TRBJ2-7 gives the full variable domain: EPEVTQTPSHQVTQMGQEVILRCVPISNHLYFYWYRQILGQKVEFLVSFYNNEISEKSEIFDDQFSVERPDGSNFTLKIRSTKLEDSAMYFCASKETEPYEQYFGPGTRLTVT.

The rearrangement uses TRBV27 and TRBJ2-7; 11 positions match TRBD2. The CDR3 runs to 15 residues. J lost 3 bases, V lost 6 bases, and 7 bases had no gene match. Looked up from germline, CDR1 is MNHEY and CDR2 is SMNVEV (reference sequence). CDR3 sequence (DNA): TGTGCCAGCAGCCTAACAGGACTAGCGGGCTACGAGCAGTACGTC. This gives the protein CASSLTGLAGYEQYV.

V usage is TRBV20-1 and J usage is TRBJ2-5; no definite D call. The CDR3 length is 10 residues. Germline CDR1 reads DFQATT; CDR2 reads SNEGSKA (reference sequence). V dropped 5 bases and J dropped 5 bases, with 6 bases sitting between them. In DNA form, the CDR3 reads TGCAGTGCTCCCCCGGAGACCCAGTACTTC. This gives the protein CSAPPETQYF.

The chain has TRBV11-2 and TRBJ2-7; 15 positions match TRBD2. Germline V gene data show CDR1 as SGHAT and CDR2 as FQNNGV. The CDR3 has 18 residues. The V gene end was trimmed by 4 bases and the J gene end by 5 bases; junction bases not matched to a gene: 12. The CDR3 reads CASSSLRTSGRESHEQYF. The CDR3 DNA is TGTGCCAGCAGCTCGCTCAGGACTAGCGGGAGGGAATCCCACGAGCAGTACTTC.

This clone was counted only a few times. The V and J genes are TRBV7-9 and TRBJ1-1; possibly TRBD1 for D (5 bases). Germline V CDR1 and CDR2: SEHNR, FQNEAQ (reference sequence). This CDR3 has 14 residues. V lost 2 bases to trimming and J lost 0 bases, with 7 bases between them. This CDR3 is CASSLSGMNTEAFF. CDR3 coding DNA: TGTGCCAGCAGCTTATCAGGGATGAACACTGAAGCTTTCTTT.

This clone showed up just a few times. The CDR3 DNA sequence: TGTGCCAGCAGCTTGGCAGGCGGGAACTCGTACGAGCAGTACTTC. This gives the protein CASSLAGGNSYEQYF. The chain joins TRBV5-4 to TRBJ2-7, with D perhaps TRBD2 (6 bases). There are 15 residues in the CDR3. Germline V gene sequence: CDR1 SGHNT, CDR2 YYREEE (reference sequence). Trimming stripped 0 bases from V and 4 bases from J, with 14 bases between. Complete variable domain (other parts from reference TRBV5-4 and TRBJ2-7): ETGVTQSPTHLIKTRGQQVTLRCSSQSGHNTVSWYQQALGQGPQFIFQYYREEENGRGNFPPRFSGLQFPNYSSELNVNALELDDSALYLCASSLAGGNSYEQYFGPGTRLTVT.

The chain links TRBV11-2 to TRBJ2-1; the D is unclear. This CDR3 region has 16 residues. V lost 1 base, J lost 0 bases, and 10 bases lay in between. CDR1 is SGHAT and CDR2 is FQNNGV in the germline V gene. The chain's CDR3 is CASSLGRGDSYNEQFF. DNA of the CDR3: TGTGCCAGCAGCTTAGGTCGCGGAGACTCCTACAATGAGCAGTTCTTC.

V gene TRBV7-9 combines with J gene TRBJ2-7; a weak D match, TRBD2 (6 bases). The length of the CDR3 is 15 residues. Germline loops: CDR1 SEHNR, CDR2 FQNEAQ (reference sequence). V lost 5 bases and J 6 bases, leaving 20 bases between the germline ends. CDR3 loop: CASSDPRDFSREQYV. CDR3 DNA sequence: TGTGCCAGCAGCGACCCCAGGGACTTTTCACGCGAGCAGTACGTC.

As for this clone: The same CDR3 arises from other DNA sequences in this sample as well. The CDR3 DNA sequence: TGTGCCAGCAGTTCCAGGGGGAAGTATACTGGGGAGCTGTTTTTT. Its translation: CASSSRGKYTGELFF. This chain uses TRBV28 with TRBJ2-2; 7 bases match TRBD1. CDR3 size: 15 residues. The V segment lost 4 bases and the J segment 8 bases; nucleotides outside the gene matches: 10. The germline gives CDR1 MDHEN, CDR2 SYDVKM.

The V call is TRBV5-6, the J call TRBJ1-2, with D possibly TRBD1 on 5 matching bases. Germline CDR1 reads SGHDT; CDR2 reads YYEEEE. The V and J ends lost 1 base and 3 bases respectively, with 10 bases between them. The CDR3 consists of 14 residues. The CDR3 bases are TGTGCCAGCAGCTTGCAGGGTCCGTACTATGGCTACACCTTC. It translates to CASSLQGPYYGYTF.

The J gene is TRBJ2-1, the V gene TRBV5-1, with TRBD1 as a possible D gene (6 bases). Trimming stripped 2 bases from V and 11 bases from J, with 20 bases between. Germline lookup yields CDR1 SGHRS and CDR2 YFSETQ. The length of the CDR3 is 15 residues. For the CDR3, the DNA is TGCGCCAGCAGCTTTAGGGACACATCCCCTCCTAAGCAGTTCTTC. The encoded protein is CASSFRDTSPPKQFF.

The chain links TRBV2 to TRBJ2-6, with a tentative D call TRBD2 (6 bases). This CDR3 comprises 14 residues. V was pared by 6 bases and J by 15 bases, with 21 bases between. Germline V gene data show CDR1 as SNHLY and CDR2 as FYNNEI. CDR3 region: CASRGSPGSSGLTF. The CDR3 DNA reads TGTGCCAGCAGGGGGTCTCCAGGGAGTAGCGGCCTGACTTTC. The full variable domain, completed using reference TRBV2 and TRBJ2-6, is EPEVTQTPSHQVTQMGQEVILRCVPISNHLYFYWYRQILGQKVEFLVSFYNNEISEKSEIFDDQFSVERPDGSNFTLKIRSTKLEDSAMYFCASRGSPGSSGLTFGAGSRLTVL.

This chain links TRBV5-1 with TRBJ2-2; D is unresolved. The ends were cut back, 2 bases at V and 4 bases at J, with 12 bases in the middle. Germline CDR1 and CDR2: SGHRS and YFSETQ. The CDR3 is made up of 15 amino acids. The DNA of the CDR3 is TGCGCCAGCAGCTTAGAGACATTTAGCACCGGGGAGCTGTTTTTT. It codes for CASSLETFSTGELFF.

V usage is TRBV5-1 and J usage is TRBJ2-1; 12 nucleotides align to TRBD2. Per germline, CDR1 SGHRS and CDR2 YFSETQ. The length of the CDR3 is 17 residues. V lost 0 bases to trimming and J lost 8 bases; unmatched junction nucleotides: 9. CDR3 bases: TGCGCCAGCAGCTTGGGGACTGGACTAGCGGGACTCGATGAGCAGTTCTTC. This translates into CASSLGTGLAGLDEQFF.

This clone appeared a few times. The rearrangement uses TRBV28 and TRBJ2-5; no definite D call. V was pared by 6 bases and J by 0 bases, with 14 bases between. This CDR3 is built from 15 residues. Germline assignment: CDR1 MDHEN and CDR2 SYDVKM. The CDR3 protein is CASRLGRGYQETQYF. In DNA form, the CDR3 reads TGTGCCAGCAGGCTAGGCAGAGGCTACCAAGAGACCCAGTACTTC.